This TCR beta chain was found in a study of Graves' ophthalmopathy and Graves' hyperthyroidism. General study results and limits: Distinction of ophthalmopathy from stable hyperthyroidism by a 13-signature model reached 85% to 90% sensitivity and about 80% specificity.

V shed 0 bases and J shed 5 bases, with 14 bases lying between them. Germline CDR1 reads SGDLS; CDR2 reads YYNGEE. The CDR3 loop spans 15 amino acids. In its sample, this clonotype was seen many times. The antigen is not known. Investigators amplified TCR beta CDR3 regions from RNA transcripts. First-round RT-PCR with HTBI primers preceded a second-round multiplex PCR. Each CDR3 protein gets one entry after TCRdb re-called the multiplex PCR reads with MiXCR. Among approximately 480,000 distinct CDR3 sequences listed, roughly 14% were seen once. Sequencing was done on a sample of blood. The V gene is TRBV9, the J gene TRBJ2-5; D perhaps matches TRBD1 (5 bases). The source of this sequence is a woman in her twenties or thirties with Graves' ophthalmopathy. The CDR3 here is CASSVDHQGWETQYF. Written as DNA, the CDR3 is TGTGCCAGCAGCGTAGACCACCAGGGATGGGAGACCCAGTACTTC.